A single sample is the source of the 14 T cell receptor beta chains below, sequenced in a study of radiation and T cells in renal cell carcinoma (dated by TCRdb to 2018 to 2021). The library was obtained by the immunoSEQ multiplex PCR assay. Not all clones reach the TCRdb copy of this immuneACCESS table, which keeps in-frame sequences only. Checked studies attribute under half of the gap to unresolved V genes and leave the rest unexplained. The sample table shows 95,000 to 150,000 clones, and 81% are seen once. The leading ten clones occupy 5.8% of the sample. The time point label of this sample denotes: blood 2 weeks post-SBRT. The meaning of the sample's treatment or condition label: 15 Gy SBRT to primary tumor, nephrectomy 4 weeks later. This specimen was blood, taken from a patient whose treatment included radiotherapy and nephrectomy. The receptor source for this set is a man aged 45-65 years with renal cell carcinoma.

The table lists this clone with many counts. The rearrangement joins TRBV4-2 to TRBJ1-3; no definite D call. Germline CDR1 and CDR2: LGHNA and YNFKEQ. This CDR3 contains 15 residues. V lost 3 bases and J lost 4, with 13 bases in between. This CDR3 is CASSHSGGYGNTIYF. The CDR3, as DNA: TGTGCCAGCAGCCATAGTGGAGGGTACGGAAACACCATATATTTT.

V gene TRBV5-4 combines with J gene TRBJ2-2, with TRBD2 matching 10 bases. CDR1 is SGHNT and CDR2 is YYREEE in the germline V gene (reference sequence). This CDR3 is 17 amino acids long. With V trimmed by 4 bases and J by 3 bases, 9 bases remained unmatched. Here the CDR3 reads CASSRNLAGADTGELFF. CDR3 sequence (DNA): TGTGCCAGCAGCCGTAATCTAGCGGGAGCGGACACCGGGGAGCTGTTTTTT.

The gene calls are TRBV7-9 and TRBJ2-5, with 10 nucleotides matching TRBD1. V dropped 3 bases and J dropped 0; count of bases not matched to a gene: 4. From germline, CDR1 is SEHNR and CDR2 FQNEAQ (reference sequence). The CDR3 sequence is 16 residues long. CDR3 nucleotide sequence: TGTGCCAGCAGCTTGGGACAGGGGCCCAACCAAGAGACCCAGTACTTC. Amino acids: CASSLGQGPNQETQYF. Filled out from reference TRBV7-9 and TRBJ2-5, the complete variable domain reads DTGVSQNPRHKITKRGQNVTFRCDPISEHNRLYWYRQTLGQGPEFLTYFQNEAQLEKSRLLSDRFSAERPKGSFSTLEIQRTEQGDSAMYLCASSLGQGPNQETQYFGPGTRLLVL.

V is TRBV27 and J is TRBJ2-1; D gene ambiguous. Germline V gives CDR1 MNHEY, CDR2 SMNVEV (reference sequence). The CDR3 contains 13 residues. Deletions cut 6 bases from V and 10 bases from J, with 16 bases between. The CDR3 coding sequence is TGTGCCAGCAGCTTCCGCACAGACACGGAGCAGTTCTTC. Translation gives CASSFRTDTEQFF.

This rearrangement joins TRBV5-1 to TRBJ2-1, with D perhaps TRBD2 (6 bases). Trimming pared 3 bases from V and 9 bases from J, leaving 13 bases between. The CDR3 has 13 amino acids. Per germline, CDR1 SGHRS and CDR2 YFSETQ. The CDR3 DNA is TGCGCCAGCAGCTGGGGGACCGGGGGTGAGCAGTTCTTC. It is translated as CASSWGTGGEQFF.

This clone was detected only once. The CDR3 nucleotides read TGTGCCATCAGTGAGCCTGGGGCGAGAGGAAACACCATATATTTT. Translating it yields CAISEPGARGNTIYF. This sequence joins TRBV10-3 and TRBJ1-3; D perhaps matches TRBD1 (5 bases). The germline V gene encodes CDR1 ENHRY and CDR2 SYGVKD. The V and J ends lost 2 bases and 4 bases respectively, with 12 bases between them. The CDR3 is 15 amino acids.

The chain carries TRBV30 and TRBJ2-5; D remains ambiguous. Germline V gene data show CDR1 as GTSNPN and CDR2 as SVGIG (reference sequence). The CDR3 has 12 residues. The V and J ends lost 5 bases and 1 base respectively, with 8 bases between them. CDR3 nucleotide sequence: TGTGCCTGGGGCCTTACCCAAGAGACCCAGTACTTC. Translating gives CAWGLTQETQYF.

The CDR3 sequence is CASLRQGAVYEQFF. DNA for the CDR3: TGTGCCAGTCTCCGACAGGGGGCCGTTTATGAGCAGTTCTTC. The J gene is TRBJ2-1, the V gene TRBV6-1, with 10 nucleotides matching TRBD1. Germline lookup yields CDR1 MNHNS and CDR2 SASEGT. The CDR3 totals 14 residues. After removal of 9 bases from V and 8 bases from J, the junction contained 10 bases not matched to a gene.

This chain connects TRBV19 to TRBJ2-1, with 11 nucleotides matching TRBD2. The V and J ends lost 5 bases and 7 bases, in that order; junction bases with no gene match: 7. Germline lookup yields CDR1 LNHDA and CDR2 SQIVND (reference sequence). The length of the CDR3 is 15 residues. The CDR3 region is CASSVAGGPENEQFF. CDR3 sequence (DNA): TGTGCCAGTAGTGTAGCGGGAGGGCCTGAGAATGAGCAGTTCTTC.

The gene calls are TRBV29-1 and TRBJ2-1; TRBD2 matches 8 bases. CDR1 is SQVTM and CDR2 is ANQGSEA in the germline V gene. CDR3 length equals 15 residues. V lost 6 bases, J lost 9 bases, and 16 bases stayed unmatched. In DNA form, the CDR3 reads TGCAGCGTGGACCCCAGGCGGGGGGCGGAGGGTGAGCAGTTCTTC. This sequence encodes CSVDPRRGAEGEQFF.

V is TRBV9 and J is TRBJ2-3; D remains unclear. V lost 4 bases and J lost 1, with 13 bases in between. The CDR3 runs 15 residues. Germline lookup yields CDR1 SGDLS and CDR2 YYNGEE. The CDR3 protein is CASSSWRGGTDTQYF. The CDR3, as DNA: TGTGCCAGCAGCAGCTGGCGTGGAGGCACAGATACGCAGTATTTT.

This clone showed up just a few times. J is TRBJ2-1 and V is TRBV6-5, with D maybe TRBD2 (6 bases). Deletions cut 5 bases from V and 7 bases from J, with 18 bases between. CDR1 is MNHEY and CDR2 is SVGAGI in the germline V gene. The CDR3 loop spans 15 amino acids. CDR3 nucleotides: TGTGCCAGCAGTCCCGGGGTCTCAGCGGGTAATGAGCAGTTCTTC. This codes for CASSPGVSAGNEQFF.

This chain links TRBV2 with TRBJ2-1; D assignment may be TRBD1 or TRBD2 (6 bases each). CDR3 size: 12 residues. Deletions cut 6 bases from V and 8 bases from J, with 11 bases between. Per germline, CDR1 SNHLY and CDR2 FYNNEI. CDR3 in amino acids: CASRPGGHEQFF. The DNA of the CDR3 is TGTGCCAGCAGGCCTGGGGGGCATGAGCAGTTCTTC.

The gene calls are TRBV28 and TRBJ1-1; D uncertain. The CDR3 length is 14 residues. The ends were cut back, 6 bases at V and 0 bases at J, with 11 bases in the middle. CDR1 is MDHEN and CDR2 is SYDVKM in the germline V gene. The CDR3 DNA is TGTGCCAGCAGCAAGAGTATCATGAACACTGAAGCTTTCTTT. Amino acid sequence: CASSKSIMNTEAFF. Full variable domain (outside the CDR3, taken from reference TRBV28 and TRBJ1-1): DVKVTQSSRYLVKRTGEKVFLECVQDMDHENMFWYRQDPGLGLRLIYFSYDVKMKEKGDIPEGYSVSREKKERFSLILESASTNQTSMYLCASSKSIMNTEAFFGQGTRLTVV.